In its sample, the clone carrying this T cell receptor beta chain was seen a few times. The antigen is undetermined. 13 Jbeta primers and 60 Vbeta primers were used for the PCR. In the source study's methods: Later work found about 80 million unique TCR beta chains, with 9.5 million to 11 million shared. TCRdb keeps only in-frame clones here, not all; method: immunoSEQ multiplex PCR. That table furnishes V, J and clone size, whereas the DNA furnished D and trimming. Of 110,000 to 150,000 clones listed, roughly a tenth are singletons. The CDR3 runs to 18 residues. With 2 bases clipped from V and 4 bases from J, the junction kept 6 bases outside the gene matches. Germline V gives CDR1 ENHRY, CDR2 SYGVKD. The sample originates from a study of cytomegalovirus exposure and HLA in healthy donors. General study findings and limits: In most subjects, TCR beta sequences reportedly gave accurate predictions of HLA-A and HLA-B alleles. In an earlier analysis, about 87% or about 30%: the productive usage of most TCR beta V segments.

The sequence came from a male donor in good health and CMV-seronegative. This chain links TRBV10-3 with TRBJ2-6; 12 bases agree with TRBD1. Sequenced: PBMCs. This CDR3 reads CAISEAGQGAGGANVLTF. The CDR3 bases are TGTGCCATCAGTGAGGCGGGACAGGGGGCAGGAGGGGCCAACGTCCTGACTTTC.